This passage covers 18 T cell receptor beta chains from one sample sequenced in a study of T cells in Graves' hyperthyroidism and ophthalmopathy (dated by TCRdb to 2018 to 2020). Library preparation used multiplex PCR. The sequencer was an Illumina HiSeq 2000. The TCR beta CDR3 regions were amplified from the RNA transcripts. A first-round RT-PCR of the TCR CDR3 used the HTBI primer set with the Qiagen OneStep RT-PCR kit. In-frame beta chains were kept once TCRdb had trimmed the public reads at Q25 with fastp and called clones with MiXCR. When rows share a CDR3 protein, they turn into one entry using the most common DNA and genes. For this sample there are under 400,000 distinct CDR3 sequences; roughly 25% appear just once. The leading ten clones occupy around 70% of the sample. Material for sequencing was blood. The receptors were sampled from a man aged 45-65 years with Graves' hyperthyroidism.

This clonotype showed up just a few times. V usage is TRBV20-1 and J usage is TRBJ2-5; 7 bases are shared with TRBD1. The CDR3 has 13 amino acids. Trimming at V came to 6 bases and at J to 5 bases, leaving 9 bases not matched to a gene. In germline, CDR1 is DFQATT, CDR2 SNEGSKA (reference sequence). The DNA for the CDR3 is TGCAGTGCACGGACAGGTTTCGTGGAGACCCAGTACTTC. It is translated as CSARTGFVETQYF.

The table lists this clonotype with a few counts. The DNA of the CDR3 is TGTGCCACCAGTGACCCGGGACAGGGCAACAATGAGCAGTTCTTC. Amino acid sequence: CATSDPGQGNNEQFF. This chain uses TRBV24-1 with TRBJ2-1, with 9 bases matching TRBD1. Germline V gene lookup returns CDR1 KGHDR and CDR2 SFDVKD. This CDR3 region has 15 residues. V shed 4 bases and J 5 bases; nucleotides not matched to a gene: 5.

This clonotype has a handful of counts. V gene TRBV19 combines with J gene TRBJ1-1; D gene unclear. Trimming left V 6 bases short and J 2 bases short, with 4 bases between. Germline V CDR1 and CDR2: LNHDA, SQIVND (reference sequence). The CDR3 totals 11 residues. Here the CDR3 DNA reads TGTGCCAGTAGAAGAAACACTGAAGCTTTCTTT. This translates into CASRRNTEAFF.

This chain uses TRBV20-1 with TRBJ2-1, with 7 bases fitting TRBD2. The CDR3 sequence is 15 residues long. The trim removed 3 bases at V and 0 bases at J, leaving 5 bases unmatched. Germline-derived CDR1 and CDR2 are DFQATT and SNEGSKA (reference sequence). The CDR3 spells CSARGPSGSYNEQFF. DNA of the CDR3: TGCAGTGCTAGGGGTCCTAGCGGCTCCTACAATGAGCAGTTCTTC.

This clonotype was seen only a few times. The chain has TRBV5-1 and TRBJ2-5, with 10 bases matching TRBD2. V shed 2 bases, J shed 4 bases, and the junction held 8 bases outside the gene matches. CDR1 and CDR2 from the germline V gene are SGHRS and YFSETQ. The CDR3 loop spans 16 amino acids. CDR3: CASSFGIAGGIETQYF. The CDR3, as DNA: TGCGCCAGCAGCTTCGGGATAGCGGGAGGTATAGAGACCCAGTACTTC. Full variable domain (remainder filled in from reference TRBV5-1 and TRBJ2-5): KAGVTQTPRYLIKTRGQQVTLSCSPISGHRSVSWYQQTPGQGLQFLFEYFSETQRNKGNFPGRFSGRQFSNSRSEMNVSTLELGDSALYLCASSFGIAGGIETQYFGPGTRLLVL.

CDR3 nucleotide sequence: TGTGCCAGCAGCTTAGCCCGACAATCTGACGAGCAGTACTTC. This gives the protein CASSLARQSDEQYF. The chain has TRBV7-7 and TRBJ2-7; no firm D call. The CDR3 extends over 14 amino acids. Trimming took 0 bases from V and 5 from J, leaving 11 bases between them. Germline V lookup: CDR1 SSHAT, CDR2 FNYEAQ (reference sequence).

This clonotype turned up a few times. DNA of the CDR3: TGCAGCGTGCCACCCGACCCAATGAACACTGAAGCTTTCTTT. Its translation: CSVPPDPMNTEAFF. The chain carries TRBV29-1 and TRBJ1-1; D gene ambiguous. Trimming removed 6 bases at V and 0 bases at J, with 14 bases between. This CDR3 has 14 amino acids. Germline lookup yields CDR1 SQVTM and CDR2 ANQGSEA.

This clonotype was detected only once. This chain uses TRBV2 with TRBJ1-2; no firm D call. Germline V gene data show CDR1 as SNHLY and CDR2 as FYNNEI. The CDR3 totals 13 residues. The V and J ends lost 4 bases and 4 bases respectively, with 10 bases between them. CDR3 in DNA: TGTGCCAGCAGTGCCGGGTCTGTCTATGGCTACACCTTC. The encoded protein is CASSAGSVYGYTF.

The chain recombines TRBV7-2 with TRBJ2-1; D may be TRBD1 (6 bases). The CDR3 consists of 15 residues. The V end was cut by 4 bases, the J end by 4 bases, with 14 bases between. Germline assignment: CDR1 SGHTA and CDR2 FQGNSA. This CDR3 is CASSSGVGVYNEQFF. Written as DNA, the CDR3 is TGTGCCAGCAGCTCAGGGGTCGGAGTTTACAATGAGCAGTTCTTC.

The gene calls are TRBV19 and TRBJ1-1; perhaps TRBD1 as D (6 bases). The CDR3 spans 16 residues. Per germline, CDR1 LNHDA and CDR2 SQIVND (reference sequence). Trimming left V 6 bases short and J 3 bases short, with 20 bases between. The CDR3 is CASRPPWGGMYTEAFF. CDR3 nucleotides: TGTGCCAGTAGACCCCCGTGGGGGGGCATGTACACTGAAGCTTTCTTT.

This clonotype has at least ten counts. V is TRBV6-1 and J is TRBJ2-1; 12 positions agree with TRBD2. The CDR3 sequence is 16 residues long. The junction had 3 bases not matched to a gene; V was cut back by 6 bases and J by 0 bases. Germline CDR1 reads MNHNS; CDR2 reads SASEGT. The CDR3 sequence is CASSETSGSSYNEQFF. The CDR3 DNA reads as TGTGCCAGCAGCGAGACTAGCGGGAGCTCCTACAATGAGCAGTTCTTC.

The chain couples TRBV29-1 to TRBJ2-1; perhaps TRBD1 as D (5 bases). The germline gives CDR1 SQVTM, CDR2 ANQGSEA. V shed 4 bases and J shed 8 bases, with 9 bases lying between them. The CDR3 has 11 residues. CDR3 sequence: CSVGQGDEQFF. CDR3 coding DNA: TGCAGCGTTGGGCAGGGTGATGAGCAGTTCTTC.

The chain employs TRBV7-8 and TRBJ2-3; 9 nucleotides agree with TRBD2. This CDR3 has 16 residues. Germline values: CDR1 SGHVS, CDR2 FQNEAQ. J lost 0 bases, V lost 3 bases, and 4 bases had no gene match. The chain's CDR3 is CASSLIAGASTDTQYF. The CDR3, as DNA: TGTGCCAGCAGCTTGATAGCGGGAGCCAGCACAGATACGCAGTATTTT.

Many counts were recorded for this clonotype. The chain is built from TRBV2 and TRBJ2-7, with 7 bases lining up with TRBD2. This CDR3 is 15 amino acids long. Trimming removed 2 bases from V and 1 base from J; junction bases left unmatched: 5. The V gene's germline CDR1 is SNHLY and CDR2 FYNNEI. CDR3 sequence reads: CASSESGNLSYEQYF. CDR3 sequence (DNA): TGTGCCAGCAGTGAAAGCGGGAACTTATCCTACGAGCAGTACTTC. Supplemented by reference TRBV2 and TRBJ2-7, the full variable domain reads EPEVTQTPSHQVTQMGQEVILRCVPISNHLYFYWYRQILGQKVEFLVSFYNNEISEKSEIFDDQFSVERPDGSNFTLKIRSTKLEDSAMYFCASSESGNLSYEQYFGPGTRLTVT.

The J gene is TRBJ1-5, the V gene TRBV12-3 or TRBV12-4; D not certain. V shed 7 bases and J shed 0 bases, with 4 bases lying between them. The CDR3 is made up of 12 amino acids. This CDR3 reads CASTASNQPQHF. The CDR3 nucleotides are TGTGCCAGCACCGCTAGCAATCAGCCCCAGCATTTT.

The chain employs TRBV20-1 and TRBJ1-6, with 10 bases aligning to TRBD1. Germline loops: CDR1 DFQATT, CDR2 SNEGSKA (reference sequence). CDR3 size: 13 residues. Unmatched junction bases numbered 5, after V lost 6 bases and J lost 9 bases. The CDR3 spells CSAKDRGVSPLHF. The DNA for the CDR3 is TGCAGTGCGAAGGACAGGGGGGTTTCACCCCTCCACTTT.

This clonotype was observed a few times. This chain uses TRBV12-3 or TRBV12-4 with TRBJ2-3; TRBD1 agrees at 9 bases. With 7 bases clipped from V and 6 bases from J, the junction kept 11 bases outside the gene matches. This CDR3 is 15 amino acids long. CDR3 in DNA: TGTGCCAGCACCATCACCCGGACAGGGGAGGATACGCAGTATTTT. Its protein is CASTITRTGEDTQYF.

This clonotype was observed a handful of times. This rearrangement joins TRBV19 to TRBJ2-5; 10 nucleotides line up with TRBD1. Germline assignment: CDR1 LNHDA and CDR2 SQIVND (reference sequence). J was trimmed by 5 bases and V by 6 bases; bases with no gene match: 12. The CDR3 loop spans 16 amino acids. The CDR3: CASRRTGTGAGETQYF. CDR3 sequence (DNA): TGTGCCAGTAGACGCACCGGGACAGGGGCCGGGGAGACCCAGTACTTC.